Listed here are 18 T cell receptor beta chains from one sample, sequenced in a study of blood T cell repertoires in COVID-19. Sequencing used immunoSEQ multiplex PCR; TCRdb keeps in-frame clones, though not all of them. The table has tens of thousands of clones, more than 70% seen once. The sequenced material came from peripheral blood. These receptors all stem from a man aged 45-65 years with acute or convalescent COVID-19.

V usage is TRBV6-5 and J usage is TRBJ1-2; the D is unclear. CDR3 length: 15 amino acids. Germline V gives CDR1 MNHEY, CDR2 SVGAGI. The ends were cut back, 7 bases at V and 3 bases at J, with 18 bases in the middle. CDR3 sequence reads: CASNRVVGGDYGYTF. The CDR3 nucleotides read TGTGCCAGCAATCGGGTCGTCGGAGGAGACTATGGCTACACCTTC.

The genes are TRBV4-3 and TRBJ1-2; unclear D gene. The CDR3 is made up of 14 amino acids. V shed 1 base and J shed 5 bases, with 11 bases lying between them. Germline values: CDR1 LGHNA, CDR2 YSLEER. CDR3 loop: CASSQAGRGYGYTF. As DNA, the CDR3 is TGCGCCAGCAGCCAAGCAGGACGGGGATATGGCTACACCTTC.

The chain joins TRBV9 to TRBJ2-2; possibly TRBD1 for D (6 bases). This CDR3 comprises 20 residues. V lost 0 bases and J 1 base, leaving 22 bases between the germline ends. The germline V gene has CDR1 SGDLS and CDR2 YYNGEE. The CDR3 here is CASSVAEQGPWVMNTGELFF. The CDR3 bases are TGTGCCAGCAGCGTAGCGGAACAGGGCCCCTGGGTGATGAACACCGGGGAGCTGTTTTTT.

The chain recombines TRBV19 with TRBJ2-1, with D possibly being TRBD1 (6 bases). With 8 bases removed from V and 2 bases from J, the gap between germline ends came to 16 bases. Germline-derived CDR1 and CDR2 are LNHDA and SQIVND (reference sequence). The CDR3 totals 15 residues. The CDR3 spells CASQGPGPPYNEQFF. The CDR3 bases are TGTGCCAGTCAGGGGCCGGGGCCTCCCTACAATGAGCAGTTCTTC.

This clone has a handful of counts. The J gene is TRBJ1-1, the V gene TRBV2; TRBD1 might be the D (6 bases). This CDR3 is built from 15 residues. Trimming left V 7 bases short and J 0 bases short, with 15 bases between. From germline, CDR1 is SNHLY and CDR2 FYNNEI. CDR3 sequence (DNA): TGTGCCAGCAAGCCCCAGGGGCGGTTGAACACTGAAGCTTTCTTT. Protein product: CASKPQGRLNTEAFF.

The chain is built from TRBV5-1 and TRBJ2-5; TRBD1 agrees at 8 bases. The germline CDR1 and CDR2 sequences are SGHRS and YFSETQ. J was trimmed by 5 bases and V by 1 base; bases with no gene match: 10. The CDR3 length is 16 residues. CDR3 DNA: TGCGCCAGCAGCTTGTTAACAGGGGGTCCTGGGGAGACCCAGTACTTC. Its protein is CASSLLTGGPGETQYF.

The V call is TRBV19, the J call TRBJ2-3, with 8 positions matching TRBD1. The CDR3 is 15 residues long. J lost 4 bases, V lost 5 bases, and 8 bases had no gene match. Germline V gene lookup returns CDR1 LNHDA and CDR2 SQIVND (reference sequence). The CDR3 nucleotides are TGTGCCAGTAGTGTGACAGGGGTAGGTTCAGATACGCAGTATTTT. Its translation is CASSVTGVGSDTQYF.

This chain uses TRBV19 with TRBJ1-6; no clear D. The V end was cut by 4 bases, the J end by 5 bases, with 15 bases between. This CDR3 comprises 16 residues. Germline V lookup: CDR1 LNHDA, CDR2 SQIVND (reference sequence). The CDR3, as DNA: TGTGCCAGTAGTAGGAGTTACGGGGTGGATAATTCACCCCTCCACTTT. It codes for CASSRSYGVDNSPLHF. The full variable domain, in which reference TRBV19 and TRBJ1-6 provide the parts outside the CDR3, is DGGITQSPKYLFRKEGQNVTLSCEQNLNHDAMYWYRQDPGQGLRLIYYSQIVNDFQKGDIAEGYSVSREKKESFPLTVTSAQKNPTAFYLCASSRSYGVDNSPLHFGNGTRLTVT.

This chain links TRBV20-1 with TRBJ2-7; no clear D gene. The length of the CDR3 is 13 residues. The germline V and J ends were trimmed by 3 bases and 0 bases, with 9 bases remaining between them. CDR1 and CDR2 (germline): DFQATT, SNEGSKA (reference sequence). CDR3 coding DNA: TGCAGTGCTAGTGGCCGACTCTCCTACGAGCAGTACTTC. Protein sequence: CSASGRLSYEQYF.

The chain recombines TRBV23-1 with TRBJ1-4; a possible D gene is TRBD1 (6 bases). TRBV23-1 is given ORF status, its function remaining uncertain. Trimming left V 3 bases short and J 3 bases short, with 17 bases between. The CDR3 is 17 amino acids. CDR3 sequence: CASSQPLTGIANEKLFF. The CDR3 DNA sequence: TGCGCCAGCAGTCAGCCCCTTACAGGGATAGCTAATGAAAAACTGTTTTTT.

This chain connects TRBV19 to TRBJ1-5; possible D gene TRBD1, 5 bases. This CDR3 comprises 13 residues. CDR1 LNHDA and CDR2 SQIVND come from the germline V gene (reference sequence). V shed 3 bases and J shed 6 bases, with 9 bases lying between them. CDR3 coding DNA: TGTGCCAGTAGTATCAACAGGATTCAGCCCCAGCATTTT. It translates to CASSINRIQPQHF.

The chain has TRBV11-2 and TRBJ2-7; no reliable D call. The ends were cut back, 7 bases at V and 2 bases at J, with 12 bases in the middle. The germline V gene encodes CDR1 SGHAT and CDR2 FQNNGV. The length of the CDR3 is 13 residues. This CDR3 is CASKTSGPYEQYF. The CDR3 DNA reads TGTGCCAGCAAGACGTCGGGTCCCTACGAGCAGTACTTC.

The chain is built from TRBV20-1 and TRBJ1-1, with D possibly being TRBD1 (5 bases). The CDR3 is 10 residues long. Germline-derived CDR1 and CDR2 are DFQATT and SNEGSKA (reference sequence). The ends were cut back, 7 bases at V and 10 bases at J, with 13 bases in the middle. The CDR3 reads CSVRGGVAFF. DNA of the CDR3: TGCAGTGTCCGGGGGGGTGTAGCTTTCTTT.

The J gene is TRBJ2-5, the V gene TRBV6-6; 8 bases line up with TRBD2. With V trimmed by 8 bases and J by 0 bases, 2 bases remained unmatched. This CDR3 spans 13 amino acids. Germline V CDR1 and CDR2: MNHNY, SVGAGI (reference sequence). CDR3 residues: CASWRGDQETQYF. The CDR3 DNA is TGTGCCAGCTGGCGGGGGGACCAAGAGACCCAGTACTTC.

This clone was seen once. Here the CDR3 DNA reads TGCAGTGCTAGTCCTCCCGGGACAGAAAATTCACCCCTCCACTTT. It translates to CSASPPGTENSPLHF. The V call is TRBV20-1, the J call TRBJ1-6; 7 positions match TRBD1. The ends lost 3 bases at V and 7 bases at J; junction bases unmatched: 9. The CDR3 is 15 residues long. The germline gives CDR1 DFQATT, CDR2 SNEGSKA (reference sequence).

This chain uses TRBV28 with TRBJ1-5; 7 bases match TRBD1. Germline-derived CDR1 and CDR2 are MDHEN and SYDVKM. The CDR3 covers 17 residues. V shed 4 bases, J shed 0 bases, and the junction held 9 bases outside the gene matches. CDR3 coding DNA: TGTGCCAGCAGTTGGATAGGGGGCGCCTATAGCAATCAGCCCCAGCATTTT. Its translation: CASSWIGGAYSNQPQHF.

V and J are TRBV2 and TRBJ1-6; a weak D match, TRBD1 (6 bases). This CDR3 comprises 14 residues. Germline V gene data show CDR1 as SNHLY and CDR2 as FYNNEI. Between the trimmed V and J ends, which lost 7 bases and 9 bases, there was a span of 16 bases. CDR3 sequence: CASNLRGMRSPLHF. DNA for the CDR3: TGTGCCAGCAACCTCAGGGGAATGCGTTCACCCCTCCACTTT.

The chain is built from TRBV5-1 and TRBJ2-7; weak D call: TRBD2 (6 bases). The V and J ends lost 3 bases and 0 bases respectively, with 19 bases between them. The CDR3 covers 17 residues. CDR1 is SGHRS, CDR2 YFSETQ, per germline. CDR3 sequence: CASSSHGGTDSSYEQYV. Here the CDR3 DNA reads TGCGCCAGCAGCTCCCATGGGGGGACCGACAGCTCCTACGAGCAGTACGTC.